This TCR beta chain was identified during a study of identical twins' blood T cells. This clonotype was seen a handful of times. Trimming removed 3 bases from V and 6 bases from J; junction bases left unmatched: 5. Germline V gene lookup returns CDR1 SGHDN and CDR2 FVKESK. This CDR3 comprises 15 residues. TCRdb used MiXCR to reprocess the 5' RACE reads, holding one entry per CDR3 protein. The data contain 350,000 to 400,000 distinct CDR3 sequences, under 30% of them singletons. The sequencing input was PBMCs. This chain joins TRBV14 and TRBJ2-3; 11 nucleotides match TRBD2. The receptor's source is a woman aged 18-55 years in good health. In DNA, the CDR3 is TGTGCCAGCAGCCACTTAGCGGGAGGGCCGGATACGCAGTATTTT. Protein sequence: CASSHLAGGPDTQYF.